These 9 T cell receptor beta chains share one sample of origin, sequenced in a study of blood T cells in healthy people across ages. The second PCR ran roughly 7 to 12 cycles with a sample-barcoded 5' primer and J-beta primers. One entry per CDR3 protein, called by TCRdb with MiXCR from the 5' RACE reads. The sample records hundreds of thousands of distinct CDR3 sequences, 56% being singletons. The sequencing input was blood. The receptors come from a man in his forties in good health.

The chain employs TRBV29-1 and TRBJ1-2; no clear D. V was clipped by 3 bases and J by 8 bases, with 10 bases between them. CDR3 length: 11 amino acids. Per the germline V gene, CDR1 is SQVTM and CDR2 is ANQGSEA. The CDR3 bases are TGCAGCGTTGATGAGGGTCGGGGCTACACCTTC. The encoded protein is CSVDEGRGYTF.

In regard to this clonotype: The junction differs from germline at one of its ends, possibly a read error. The genes are TRBV29-1 and TRBJ1-1, with 8 bases fitting TRBD1. CDR1 and CDR2 (germline): SQVTM, ANQGSEA. The CDR3 length is 11 residues. The CDR3 sequence is CSGGVNTEAFF. CDR3 DNA sequence: TGTTCAGGGGGCGTGAACACTGAAGCTTTCTTT.

This clonotype was counted a few times. The J gene is TRBJ2-4, the V gene TRBV28; 9 bases map to TRBD1. V dropped 5 bases and J dropped 4; count of bases not matched to a gene: 9. This CDR3 is built from 16 residues. The V gene's germline CDR1 is MDHEN and CDR2 SYDVKM. The CDR3 sequence: CASSVSGTGIKNIQYF. The DNA of the CDR3 is TGTGCCAGCAGTGTTTCCGGGACAGGGATTAAAAACATTCAGTACTTC.

Written as DNA, the CDR3 is TGCAGTGCTAGACTGGAGGGGAAACTACCGGCCGTGCAGTACTTC. It encodes CSARLEGKLPAVQYF. The rearrangement uses TRBV20-1 and TRBJ2-5, with D perhaps TRBD2 (6 bases). CDR1 DFQATT and CDR2 SNEGSKA come from the germline V gene (reference sequence). The CDR3 totals 15 residues. The V end was cut by 2 bases, the J end by 11 bases, with 24 bases between.

The V and J genes are TRBV9 and TRBJ1-6; 8 bases match TRBD1. Germline V lookup: CDR1 SGDLS, CDR2 YYNGEE. V was clipped by 4 bases and J by 1 base; unmatched bases: 4. The CDR3 is made up of 16 amino acids. CDR3 nucleotides: TGTGCCAGCAGCCTCGACAGGGGATCCTATAATTCACCCCTCCACTTT. Its translation is CASSLDRGSYNSPLHF.

This clonotype has only a few counts. This chain connects TRBV28 to TRBJ2-5; 7 nucleotides align to TRBD2. Per the germline V gene, CDR1 is MDHEN and CDR2 is SYDVKM. The CDR3 extends over 13 amino acids. Trimming at V came to 5 bases and at J to 11 bases, leaving 11 bases not matched to a gene. CDR3 protein: CASSPPYMREQYF. The CDR3 coding sequence is TGTGCCAGCAGTCCCCCCTACATGCGGGAGCAGTACTTC.

This chain uses TRBV27 with TRBJ2-5; no clear D. The DNA end is a closer match to TRBJ2-7, so the J assignment may be wrong. Germline V gene data show CDR1 as MNHEY and CDR2 as SMNVEV (reference sequence). The CDR3 has 13 amino acids. The CDR3 region has the DNA TGTGCCAGCCGATACACAGTGGACTACGAGCAGTACTTC. It codes for CASRYTVDYEQYF.

J is TRBJ2-6 and V is TRBV15; the D gene is possibly TRBD1 (6 bases). The germline V and J ends were trimmed by 0 bases and 1 base, with 7 bases remaining between them. Germline V lookup: CDR1 LNHNV, CDR2 YYDKDF (reference sequence). CDR3 size: 16 residues. CDR3 in DNA: TGTGCCACCAGCAGAGAGAGGGGGTCTGGGGCCAACGTCCTGACTTTC. This translates into CATSRERGSGANVLTF.

The rearrangement links TRBV7-2 to TRBJ1-1; weak D call: TRBD1 (6 bases). The length of the CDR3 is 11 residues. V gave up 7 bases and J gave up 8 bases, with 11 bases separating them. The germline V gene has CDR1 SGHTA and CDR2 FQGNSA. CDR3 protein: CASIDRLEAFF. DNA for the CDR3: TGTGCCAGCATCGACAGGCTCGAAGCTTTCTTT.